This T cell receptor beta chain was sequenced during a study of PD-1 and CTLA-4 blockade in melanoma. The method was immunoSEQ multiplex PCR; TCRdb's version includes in-frame clones alone and lacks a portion of them. The table records some 30,000 clones, 88% of them present only once. CDR1 and CDR2 (germline): SGHTA, FQGNSA. The V end was cut by 4 bases, the J end by 4 bases, with 13 bases between. This CDR3 is built from 14 residues. The sequence was collected from a human donor with melanoma. V is TRBV7-2 and J is TRBJ1-1; unclear D gene. The material was CD8+ T cells from peripheral blood, obtained from a patient given anti-PD-1 treatment. CDR3 nucleotides: TGTGCCAGCAGCTCCCCGGCGGCGGGCACTGAAGCTTTCTTT. Translation gives CASSSPAAGTEAFF.